This entry lists 4 T cell receptor beta chains sequenced from one sample in a study of PD-1 blockade in classical Hodgkin lymphoma (dated by TCRdb to 2020 to 2021). The time point label, as the study defines it: cycle 4 day 1 (C4D1), after 6 weeks of nivolumab. Every trial patient had relapsed following autologous stem cell transplantation, and prior brentuximab vedotin exposure was what differed among cohorts A, B and C. Library preparation employed the immunoSEQ multiplex PCR assay. Sourced from immuneACCESS, this table was stored by TCRdb with only in-frame sequences that have V and J called. A share of the clones is absent; for the studies checked, an unresolved V gene accounts for under half, and the remainder has no known explanation. Counted in this sample were 100,000 or so clones; approximately 94% of them appeared once. Of the sample, 2% is held by the ten largest clones. Sequencing used peripheral blood mononuclear cells (PBMCs), obtained before the fourth cycle of nivolumab. All receptors come from a human donor with classical Hodgkin lymphoma.

V gene TRBV19 combines with J gene TRBJ2-2, with TRBD1 identical over 8 bases. J lost 7 bases, V lost 2 bases, and 9 bases had no gene match. The CDR3 length is 16 residues. Germline V gene data show CDR1 as LNHDA and CDR2 as SQIVND (reference sequence). The CDR3 reads CASSIPEGQGYGELFF. In nucleotides, the CDR3 is TGTGCCAGTAGTATACCAGAAGGACAGGGTTACGGGGAGCTGTTTTTT.

The rearrangement links TRBV4-2 to TRBJ1-1; D unclear. CDR1 is LGHNA, CDR2 YNFKEQ, per germline. This CDR3 is 21 amino acids long. The V end lost 1 base, the J end lost 0 bases, and 27 bases lay between the germline ends. CDR3 region: CASSQGYQEVGPPPMNTEAFF. The DNA of the CDR3 is TGTGCCAGCAGCCAAGGGTATCAAGAGGTTGGGCCCCCCCCCATGAACACTGAAGCTTTCTTT.

The gene calls are TRBV11-2 and TRBJ1-2; TRBD1 matches 7 bases. This CDR3 is 15 amino acids long. The trim removed 7 bases at V and 0 bases at J, leaving 8 bases unmatched. CDR1 SGHAT and CDR2 FQNNGV come from the germline V gene. The CDR3 reads CASTPGGQPNYGYTF. The CDR3 DNA sequence: TGTGCCAGCACCCCTGGGGGACAGCCTAACTATGGCTACACCTTC.

The V and J genes are TRBV6-4 and TRBJ2-1; 7 positions agree with TRBD1. The CDR3 extends over 14 amino acids. Germline V gene data show CDR1 as MRHNA and CDR2 as SNTAGT. The junction had 4 bases not matched to a gene; V was cut back by 3 bases and J by 5 bases. The CDR3 is CASSEEGQDNEQFF. CDR3 nucleotide sequence: TGTGCCAGCAGTGAGGAAGGACAGGACAATGAGCAGTTCTTC.